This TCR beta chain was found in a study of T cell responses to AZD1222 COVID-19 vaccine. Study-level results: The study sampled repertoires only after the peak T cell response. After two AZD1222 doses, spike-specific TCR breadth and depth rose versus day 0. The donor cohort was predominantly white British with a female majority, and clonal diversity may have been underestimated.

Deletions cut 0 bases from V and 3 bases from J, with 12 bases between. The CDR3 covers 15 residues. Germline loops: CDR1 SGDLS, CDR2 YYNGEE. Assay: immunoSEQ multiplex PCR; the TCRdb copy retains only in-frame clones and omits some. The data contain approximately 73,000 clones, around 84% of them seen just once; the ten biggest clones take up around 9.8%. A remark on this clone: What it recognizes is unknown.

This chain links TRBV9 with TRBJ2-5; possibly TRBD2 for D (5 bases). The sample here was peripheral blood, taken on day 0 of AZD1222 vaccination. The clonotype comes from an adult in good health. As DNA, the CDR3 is TGTGCCAGCAGCGTAGCGGGGTACCCAAAAGAGACCCAGTACTTC. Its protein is CASSVAGYPKETQYF.